Listed here are 18 T cell receptor beta chains from one sample, sequenced in a study of sequential checkpoint blockade in melanoma. The treatment is: randomized to nivolumab then ipilimumab (arm A) or the reverse (arm B). Produced via immunoSEQ multiplex PCR; TCRdb's table is partial and in-frame only. This table has about 5,000 clones, less than 75% appearing once. The sample consisted of CD8+ T cells sorted from blood (inferred from file names), taken from a patient given nivolumab and ipilimumab in sequence. The source is a human donor with melanoma.

This clone has a single count. V is TRBV4-3 and J is TRBJ2-7; 9 bases map to TRBD2. Germline CDR1 LGHNA, CDR2 YSLEER. V was pared by 0 bases and J by 3 bases, with 3 bases of the junction left unmatched. This CDR3 region has 15 residues. CDR3 amino acids: CASSQESSGVYEQYF. For the CDR3, the DNA is TGCGCCAGCAGCCAAGAGTCTAGCGGGGTCTACGAGCAGTACTTC.

The chain links TRBV6-1 to TRBJ2-7, with D possibly being TRBD1 (5 bases). CDR1 is MNHNS and CDR2 is SASEGT in the germline V gene. V was shortened by 7 bases and J by 2 bases, with 9 bases between the two germline ends. This CDR3 spans 12 amino acids. The CDR3 here is CASIRQPYEQYF. The CDR3 nucleotides read TGTGCCAGCATAAGACAGCCCTACGAGCAGTACTTC.

This clone was detected a few times. V gene TRBV6-5 combines with J gene TRBJ1-2; 9 bases fit TRBD1. The germline V gene encodes CDR1 MNHEY and CDR2 SVGAGI. V lost 7 bases and J lost 13; bases outside the gene matches: 13. The CDR3 loop spans 13 amino acids. The CDR3 spells CASNPGTGSDCTF. The CDR3 DNA follows: TGTGCCAGCAACCCCGGGACAGGGTCGGATTGCACCTTC.

This clone turned up a few times. This sequence joins TRBV4-1 and TRBJ2-1; D might be TRBD2 (5 bases). Deletions cut 4 bases from V and 8 bases from J, with 15 bases between. Per germline, CDR1 MGHRA and CDR2 YSYEKL. The CDR3 spans 14 residues. The CDR3 nucleotides read TGCGCCAGCAGCCCGGAGGTGACGGCAGATGAGCAGTTCTTC. As protein: CASSPEVTADEQFF.

The chain carries TRBV5-6 and TRBJ1-2; perhaps TRBD1 as D (5 bases). V lost 3 bases, J lost 6 bases, and 9 bases lay in between. Germline V gene lookup returns CDR1 SGHDT and CDR2 YYEEEE. The CDR3 is 12 amino acids. CDR3 bases: TGTGCCAGCAGCTACAGGACGGATGGCTACACCTTC. This encodes CASSYRTDGYTF.

The chain combines TRBV10-3 with TRBJ2-7, with 8 bases lining up with TRBD1. Trimming cost V 7 bases and J 3 bases; bases outside gene matches: 5. The CDR3 loop spans 13 amino acids. The germline V gene has CDR1 ENHRY and CDR2 SYGVKD. The CDR3 sequence: CAITGQGGYEQYF. DNA for the CDR3: TGTGCCATCACCGGACAGGGAGGCTACGAGCAGTACTTC.

The V and J genes are TRBV6-5 and TRBJ1-3; TRBD1 aligns across 8 bases. The CDR3 is 14 residues long. Per the germline V gene, CDR1 is MNHEY and CDR2 is SVGAGI. With 2 bases clipped from V and 4 bases from J, the junction kept 1 base outside the gene matches. CDR3 sequence reads: CASSYGTGGNTIYF. CDR3 nucleotide sequence: TGTGCCAGCAGTTACGGGACAGGAGGAAACACCATATATTTT.

V is TRBV27 and J is TRBJ1-6; D possibly corresponds to TRBD1 (6 bases). Germline CDR1 MNHEY, CDR2 SMNVEV (reference sequence). This CDR3 comprises 13 residues. With 6 bases removed from V and 11 bases from J, the gap between germline ends came to 14 bases. The DNA of the CDR3 is TGTGCCAGCAGGTGGACAGACGGGACACCCCTCCACTTT. Amino acid sequence: CASRWTDGTPLHF.

This chain links TRBV5-1 with TRBJ2-5; 8 bases map to TRBD1. Germline CDR1 SGHRS, CDR2 YFSETQ. The CDR3 extends over 15 amino acids. Trimming cost V 4 bases and J 4 bases; bases outside gene matches: 9. DNA for the CDR3: TGCGCCAGCAGCCCACGTGTTGGACAGGGAGAGACCCAGTACTTC. This codes for CASSPRVGQGETQYF.

V and J are TRBV27 and TRBJ2-1; TRBD1 is a possible D gene (6 bases). The germline V and J ends were trimmed by 0 bases and 4 bases, with 22 bases remaining between them. Germline CDR1 reads MNHEY; CDR2 reads SMNVEV (reference sequence). The CDR3 sequence is 19 residues long. The chain's CDR3 is CASSLSTRLTGSNYNEQFF. Here the CDR3 DNA reads TGTGCCAGCAGTTTATCGACCCGGTTGACAGGATCCAATTACAATGAGCAGTTCTTC.

The rearrangement uses TRBV7-9 and TRBJ2-5, with 11 nucleotides matching TRBD2. The V and J ends lost 6 bases and 1 base, in that order; junction bases with no gene match: 10. Germline V CDR1 and CDR2: SEHNR, FQNEAQ (reference sequence). The CDR3 covers 17 residues. In DNA, the CDR3 is TGTGCCAGCAGTTCTCTACTAGCGGGGGCTCTCCAAGAGACCCAGTACTTC. Its translation is CASSSLLAGALQETQYF.

This chain links TRBV9 with TRBJ2-1; 8 bases map to TRBD2. The CDR3 contains 15 residues. Per the germline V gene, CDR1 is SGDLS and CDR2 is YYNGEE. The junction had 10 bases not matched to a gene; V was cut back by 4 bases and J by 7 bases. Written as DNA, the CDR3 is TGTGCCAGCAGCCCAGAAGCGGGGGAGGGAAATGAGCAGTTCTTC. Translated, it gives CASSPEAGEGNEQFF.

This clone came up once. The chain employs TRBV5-6 and TRBJ1-1; D remains unclear. Deletions cut 2 bases from V and 6 bases from J, with 5 bases between. The CDR3 has 11 amino acids. Germline V gene sequence: CDR1 SGHDT, CDR2 YYEEEE. CDR3 DNA sequence: TGTGCCAGCAGCTTCGGGGCTGAAGCTTTCTTT. Residues: CASSFGAEAFF.

CDR3 sequence: CASSQLGTSEETQYF. The CDR3 bases are TGCGCCAGCAGCCAACTCGGGACTAGTGAGGAGACCCAGTACTTC. V usage is TRBV4-1 and J usage is TRBJ2-5, with 8 bases identical to TRBD2. The CDR3 runs to 15 residues. With V trimmed by 2 bases and J by 5 bases, 7 bases remained unmatched. Germline-derived CDR1 and CDR2 are MGHRA and YSYEKL.

This chain links TRBV27 with TRBJ1-5; possibly TRBD1 for D (6 bases). V was trimmed by 6 bases and J by 1 base, leaving 13 bases between them. Germline assignment: CDR1 MNHEY and CDR2 SMNVEV (reference sequence). The CDR3 loop spans 15 amino acids. In DNA form, the CDR3 reads TGTGCCAGCAGGCAAAGGGGGGGGAGCAATCAGCCCCAGCATTTT. It codes for CASRQRGGSNQPQHF.

As regards this clone: The same CDR3 is also encoded by other DNA sequences in this sample. V is TRBV7-2 and J is TRBJ1-5; TRBD1 agrees at 12 bases. With V trimmed by 2 bases and J by 7 bases, 6 bases remained unmatched. Germline V gene lookup returns CDR1 SGHTA and CDR2 FQGNSA. This CDR3 contains 16 residues. CDR3 sequence reads: CASSLTGTGGRQPQHF. CDR3 DNA: TGTGCCAGCAGCTTAACAGGGACAGGGGGCAGGCAGCCCCAGCATTTT. Variable domain in full (rest from reference TRBV7-2 and TRBJ1-5): GAGVSQSPSNKVTEKGKDVELRCDPISGHTALYWYRQSLGQGLEFLIYFQGNSAPDKSGLPSDRFSAERTGGSVSTLTIQRTQQEDSAVYLCASSLTGTGGRQPQHFGDGTRLSIL.

V gene TRBV4-3 combines with J gene TRBJ2-7; 8 positions match TRBD1. CDR3 size: 15 residues. The V segment lost 0 bases and the J segment 2 bases; nucleotides outside the gene matches: 3. The germline gives CDR1 LGHNA, CDR2 YSLEER. CDR3 residues: CASSQEGTGTYEQYF. The CDR3 coding sequence is TGCGCCAGCAGCCAAGAAGGGACAGGAACCTACGAGCAGTACTTC.

The chain employs TRBV12-5 and TRBJ2-2, with 7 bases aligning to TRBD1. Germline CDR1 is LGHNT and CDR2 is FRNRAP. J was trimmed by 7 bases and V by 7 bases; bases with no gene match: 18. CDR3 length equals 17 residues. For the CDR3, the DNA is TGTGCTAGTGATTTCTCAACCGGACAGGCTAGAGGCGGGGAGCTGTTTTTT. Its translation: CASDFSTGQARGGELFF.